Presented here are 5 T cell receptor beta chains from one specimen sequenced in a study of T cells after yellow fever vaccination. TCRdb fed the 5' RACE reads into MiXCR, producing one record per CDR3 protein. The sample yields about 260,000 distinct CDR3 sequences, around 4.9% seen once. The material sequenced was CD4+ T cells sorted from PBMCs, taken on the day of the yellow fever booster vaccination. The receptors were gathered from a man aged 18 to 29 who received the YFV17D yellow fever vaccine.

The J gene is TRBJ2-4, the V gene TRBV27; the D is unclear. The germline V and J ends were trimmed by 6 bases and 8 bases, with 14 bases remaining between them. Germline V gives CDR1 MNHEY, CDR2 SMNVEV (reference sequence). This CDR3 is built from 13 residues. CDR3: CASSPLMGDIQYF. The CDR3 region has the DNA TGTGCCAGCAGCCCCCTAATGGGCGACATTCAGTACTTC.

The chain is built from TRBV5-5 and TRBJ2-2, with D possibly TRBD2 on 5 matching bases. The CDR3 is 16 amino acids. CDR1 SGHKS and CDR2 YYEKEE come from the germline V gene (reference sequence). V lost 2 bases and J lost 0, with 11 bases in between. The CDR3 reads CASSFLAIANTGELFF. CDR3 nucleotides: TGTGCCAGCAGCTTTCTAGCAATAGCGAACACCGGGGAGCTGTTTTTT.

This clonotype has just a few counts. The rearrangement uses TRBV20-1 and TRBJ2-7, with D tentatively TRBD1 or TRBD2 (6 bases each). CDR1 DFQATT and CDR2 SNEGSKA come from the germline V gene (reference sequence). The CDR3 is made up of 13 amino acids. Trimming cost V 4 bases and J 2 bases, with 12 bases left between them. CDR3 in DNA: TGCAGTGCTACAAGGGGGGATCCCTACGAGCAGTACTTC. This encodes CSATRGDPYEQYF.

This clonotype was seen many times. J is TRBJ1-5 and V is TRBV20-1; D may be TRBD1 (5 bases). The CDR3 sequence is 13 residues long. Germline-derived CDR1 and CDR2 are DFQATT and SNEGSKA (reference sequence). V lost 3 bases and J lost 6, with 12 bases in between. CDR3: CSASGAQGQPQHF. The CDR3 DNA is TGCAGTGCTAGCGGGGCCCAGGGTCAGCCCCAGCATTTT.

This clonotype has at least ten counts. The J gene is TRBJ2-5, the V gene TRBV20-1, with D perhaps TRBD2 (5 bases). Per germline, CDR1 DFQATT and CDR2 SNEGSKA (reference sequence). This CDR3 is built from 14 residues. Trimming shortened V by 0 bases and J by 2 bases, and 10 bases separated the two germline ends. In DNA form, the CDR3 reads TGCAGTGCTAGAGATTTAAGGACTCAAGAGACCCAGTACTTC. The encoded protein is CSARDLRTQETQYF.